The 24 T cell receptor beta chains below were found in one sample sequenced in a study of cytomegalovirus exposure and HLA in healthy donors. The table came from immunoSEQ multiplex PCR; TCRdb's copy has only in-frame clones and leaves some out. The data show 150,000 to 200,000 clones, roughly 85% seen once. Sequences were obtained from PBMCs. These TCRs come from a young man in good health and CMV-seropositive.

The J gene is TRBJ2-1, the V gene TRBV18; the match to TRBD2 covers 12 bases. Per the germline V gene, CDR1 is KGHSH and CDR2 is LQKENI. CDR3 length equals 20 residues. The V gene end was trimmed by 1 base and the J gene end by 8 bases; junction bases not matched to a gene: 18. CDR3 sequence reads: CASSPQYGRVTSGSVDEQFF. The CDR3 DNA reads TGTGCCAGCTCACCACAATATGGCCGAGTGACTAGCGGGAGTGTTGATGAGCAGTTCTTC.

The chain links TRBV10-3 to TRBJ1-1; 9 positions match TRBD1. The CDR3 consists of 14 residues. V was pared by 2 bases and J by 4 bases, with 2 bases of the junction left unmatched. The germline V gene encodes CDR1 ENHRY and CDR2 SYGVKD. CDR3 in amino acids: CAISEQDRGTEAFF. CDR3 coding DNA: TGTGCCATCAGTGAGCAGGACAGGGGCACTGAAGCTTTCTTT.

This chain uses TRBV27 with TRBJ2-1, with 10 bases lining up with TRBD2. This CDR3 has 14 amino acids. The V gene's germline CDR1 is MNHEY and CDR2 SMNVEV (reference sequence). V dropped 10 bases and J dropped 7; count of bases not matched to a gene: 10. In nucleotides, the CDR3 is TGTGCCACAGGGGTTGGGACTAGCGTTAATGAGCAGTTCTTC. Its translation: CATGVGTSVNEQFF.

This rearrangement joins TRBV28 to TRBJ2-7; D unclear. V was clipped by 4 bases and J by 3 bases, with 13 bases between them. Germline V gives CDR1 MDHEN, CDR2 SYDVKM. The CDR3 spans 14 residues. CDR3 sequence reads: CASSSPSSGYEQYF. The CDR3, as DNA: TGTGCCAGCAGTTCTCCCTCATCCGGCTACGAGCAGTACTTC. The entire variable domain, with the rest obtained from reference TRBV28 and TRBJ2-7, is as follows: DVKVTQSSRYLVKRTGEKVFLECVQDMDHENMFWYRQDPGLGLRLIYFSYDVKMKEKGDIPEGYSVSREKKERFSLILESASTNQTSMYLCASSSPSSGYEQYFGPGTRLTVT.

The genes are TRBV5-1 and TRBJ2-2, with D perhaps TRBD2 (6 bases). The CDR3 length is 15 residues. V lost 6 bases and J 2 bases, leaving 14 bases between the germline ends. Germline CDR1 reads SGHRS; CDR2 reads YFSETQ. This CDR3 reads CASKEGPQNTGELFF. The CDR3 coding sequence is TGCGCCAGCAAGGAGGGGCCTCAAAACACCGGGGAGCTGTTTTTT.

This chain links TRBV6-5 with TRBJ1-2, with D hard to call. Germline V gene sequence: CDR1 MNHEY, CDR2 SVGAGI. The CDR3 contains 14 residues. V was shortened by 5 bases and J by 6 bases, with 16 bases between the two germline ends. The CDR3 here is CASSEGWKENGYTF. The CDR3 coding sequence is TGTGCCAGCAGTGAGGGATGGAAAGAGAATGGCTACACCTTC.

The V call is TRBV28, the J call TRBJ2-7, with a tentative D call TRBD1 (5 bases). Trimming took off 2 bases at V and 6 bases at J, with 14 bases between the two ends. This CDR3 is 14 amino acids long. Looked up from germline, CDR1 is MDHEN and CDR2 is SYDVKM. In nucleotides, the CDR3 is TGTGCCAGCAGTTTAGGTGCAGGGTCGGGCGAGCAGTACTTC. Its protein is CASSLGAGSGEQYF.

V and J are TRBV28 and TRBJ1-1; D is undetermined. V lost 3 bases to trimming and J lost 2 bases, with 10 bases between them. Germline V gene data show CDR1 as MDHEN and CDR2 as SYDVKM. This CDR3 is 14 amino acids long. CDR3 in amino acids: CASSLVVSNTEAFF. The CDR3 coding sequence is TGTGCCAGCAGTTTGGTAGTCTCCAACACTGAAGCTTTCTTT.

The CDR3 sequence: CASGPVAGTVTQYF. As DNA, the CDR3 is TGTGCTAGTGGTCCCGTAGCGGGGACCGTCACGCAGTATTTT. The chain recombines TRBV12-5 with TRBJ2-3, with 8 bases identical to TRBD2. Trimming cost V 5 bases and J 9 bases; bases outside gene matches: 10. This CDR3 comprises 14 residues. CDR1 and CDR2 from the germline V gene are LGHNT and FRNRAP.

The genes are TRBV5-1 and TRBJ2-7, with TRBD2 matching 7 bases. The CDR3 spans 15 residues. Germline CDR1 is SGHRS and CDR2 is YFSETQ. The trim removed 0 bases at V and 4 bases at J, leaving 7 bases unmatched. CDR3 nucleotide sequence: TGCGCCAGCAGCTTGGTTCCAGGGAGGGAATACGAGCAGTACTTC. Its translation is CASSLVPGREYEQYF. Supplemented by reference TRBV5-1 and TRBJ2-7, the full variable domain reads KAGVTQTPRYLIKTRGQQVTLSCSPISGHRSVSWYQQTPGQGLQFLFEYFSETQRNKGNFPGRFSGRQFSNSRSEMNVSTLELGDSALYLCASSLVPGREYEQYFGPGTRLTVT.

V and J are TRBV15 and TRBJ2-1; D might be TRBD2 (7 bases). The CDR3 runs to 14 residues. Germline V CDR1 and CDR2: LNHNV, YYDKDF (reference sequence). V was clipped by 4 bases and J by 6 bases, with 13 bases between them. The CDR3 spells CATSTGRGANEQFF. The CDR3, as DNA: TGTGCCACCAGCACCGGACGGGGGGCCAATGAGCAGTTCTTC.

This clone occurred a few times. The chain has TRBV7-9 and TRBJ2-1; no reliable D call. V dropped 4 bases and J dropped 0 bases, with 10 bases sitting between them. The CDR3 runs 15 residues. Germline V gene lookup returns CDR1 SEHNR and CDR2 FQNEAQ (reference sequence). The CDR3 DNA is TGTGCCAGCAGCTATCCCCTGAGCTCCTACAATGAGCAGTTCTTC. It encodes CASSYPLSSYNEQFF.

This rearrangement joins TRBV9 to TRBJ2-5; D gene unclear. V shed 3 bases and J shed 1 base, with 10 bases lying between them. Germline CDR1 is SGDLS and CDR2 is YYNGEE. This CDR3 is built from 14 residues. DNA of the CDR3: TGTGCCAGCAGCGCATCAGGTCGCCAAGAGACCCAGTACTTC. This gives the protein CASSASGRQETQYF.

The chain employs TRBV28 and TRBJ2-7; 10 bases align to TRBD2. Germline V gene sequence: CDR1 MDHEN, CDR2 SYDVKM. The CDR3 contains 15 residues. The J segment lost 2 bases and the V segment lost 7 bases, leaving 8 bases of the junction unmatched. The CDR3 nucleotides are TGTGCCAGCACGGGGGGTACTAGCGGGACCTACGAGCAGTACTTC. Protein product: CASTGGTSGTYEQYF.

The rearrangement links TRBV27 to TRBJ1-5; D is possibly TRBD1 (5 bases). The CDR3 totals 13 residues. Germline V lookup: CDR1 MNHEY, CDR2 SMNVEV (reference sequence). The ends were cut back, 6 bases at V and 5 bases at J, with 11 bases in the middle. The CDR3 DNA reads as TGTGCCAGCAGCGACAGAGGTCATCAGCCCCAGCATTTT. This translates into CASSDRGHQPQHF.

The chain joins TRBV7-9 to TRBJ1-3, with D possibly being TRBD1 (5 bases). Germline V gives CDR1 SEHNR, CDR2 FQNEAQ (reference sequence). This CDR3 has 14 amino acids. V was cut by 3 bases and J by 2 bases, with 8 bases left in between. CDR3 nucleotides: TGTGCCAGCAGCTTCGGAGGGGCTGGAAACACCATATATTTT. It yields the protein CASSFGGAGNTIYF. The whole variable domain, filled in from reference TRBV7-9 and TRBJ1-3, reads DTGVSQNPRHKITKRGQNVTFRCDPISEHNRLYWYRQTLGQGPEFLTYFQNEAQLEKSRLLSDRFSAERPKGSFSTLEIQRTEQGDSAMYLCASSFGGAGNTIYFGEGSWLTVV.

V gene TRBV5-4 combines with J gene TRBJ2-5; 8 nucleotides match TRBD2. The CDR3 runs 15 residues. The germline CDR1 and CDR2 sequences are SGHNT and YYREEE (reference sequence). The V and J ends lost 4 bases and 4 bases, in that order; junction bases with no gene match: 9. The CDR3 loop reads CASSEGLVLGETQYF. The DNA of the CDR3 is TGTGCCAGCAGCGAGGGACTAGTGTTGGGAGAGACCCAGTACTTC.

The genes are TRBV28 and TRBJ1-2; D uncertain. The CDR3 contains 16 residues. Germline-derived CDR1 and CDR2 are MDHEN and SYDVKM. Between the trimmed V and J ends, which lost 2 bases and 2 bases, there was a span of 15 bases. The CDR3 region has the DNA TGTGCCAGCAGTTTAACCTCACGGAGTAAGAACTATGGCTACACCTTC. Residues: CASSLTSRSKNYGYTF.

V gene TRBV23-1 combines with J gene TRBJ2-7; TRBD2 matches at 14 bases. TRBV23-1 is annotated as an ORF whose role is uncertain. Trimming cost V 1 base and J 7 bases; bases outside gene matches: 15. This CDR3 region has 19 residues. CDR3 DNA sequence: TGCGCCAGCAGTCAATTTGACGAGACTAGCGGGAGGGGGTGGCGGGAGCAGTACTTC. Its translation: CASSQFDETSGRGWREQYF.

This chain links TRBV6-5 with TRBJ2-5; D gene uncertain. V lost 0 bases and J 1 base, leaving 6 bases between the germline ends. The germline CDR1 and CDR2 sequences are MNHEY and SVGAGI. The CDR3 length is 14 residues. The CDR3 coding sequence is TGTGCCAGCAGTTACTCGGCCAGCCAAGAGACCCAGTACTTC. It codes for CASSYSASQETQYF.

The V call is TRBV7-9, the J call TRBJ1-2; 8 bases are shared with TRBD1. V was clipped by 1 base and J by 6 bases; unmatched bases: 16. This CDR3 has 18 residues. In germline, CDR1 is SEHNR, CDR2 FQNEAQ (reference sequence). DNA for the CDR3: TGTGCCAGCAGCTTAGGTTCCCAACCAGGGGGCGCTGGAGATGGCTACACCTTC. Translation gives CASSLGSQPGGAGDGYTF.

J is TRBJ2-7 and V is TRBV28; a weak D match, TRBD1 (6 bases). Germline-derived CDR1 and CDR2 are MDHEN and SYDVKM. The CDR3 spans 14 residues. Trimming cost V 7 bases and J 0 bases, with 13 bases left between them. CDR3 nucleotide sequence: TGTGCCAGCAACCCTGGGGGCAGCTCCTACGAGCAGTACTTC. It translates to CASNPGGSSYEQYF.

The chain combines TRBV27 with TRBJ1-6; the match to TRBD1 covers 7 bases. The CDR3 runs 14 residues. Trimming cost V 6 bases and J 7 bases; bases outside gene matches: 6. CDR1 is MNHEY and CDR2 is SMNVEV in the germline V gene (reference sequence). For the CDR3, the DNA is TGTGCCAGCAGGACCGGGACAGCGAATTCACCCCTCCACTTT. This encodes CASRTGTANSPLHF.

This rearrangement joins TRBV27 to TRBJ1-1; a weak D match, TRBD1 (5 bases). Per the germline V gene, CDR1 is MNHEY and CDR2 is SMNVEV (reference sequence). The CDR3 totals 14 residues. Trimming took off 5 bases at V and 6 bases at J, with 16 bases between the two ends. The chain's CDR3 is CASSDDSPLAEAFF. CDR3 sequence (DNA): TGTGCCAGCAGTGACGACAGTCCTCTGGCTGAAGCTTTCTTT.